This T cell receptor (beta chain) was found in a study of cytomegalovirus exposure and HLA in healthy donors. CDR1 is KGHSH, CDR2 LQKENI, per germline. Deletions cut 6 bases from V and 3 bases from J, with 11 bases between. This CDR3 contains 13 residues. Sequenced by immunoSEQ multiplex PCR; TCRdb stores in-frame clones only, minus some. The sample has about 110,000 clones; approximately 91% are singletons. The sample taken for sequencing was PBMCs. The chain is built from TRBV18 and TRBJ2-5; D ambiguous. The receptor was isolated from a young woman in good health and CMV-seronegative. CDR3 in DNA: TGTGCCAGCTCCACCGGTCTCGAAGAGACCCAGTACTTC. This codes for CASSTGLEETQYF.